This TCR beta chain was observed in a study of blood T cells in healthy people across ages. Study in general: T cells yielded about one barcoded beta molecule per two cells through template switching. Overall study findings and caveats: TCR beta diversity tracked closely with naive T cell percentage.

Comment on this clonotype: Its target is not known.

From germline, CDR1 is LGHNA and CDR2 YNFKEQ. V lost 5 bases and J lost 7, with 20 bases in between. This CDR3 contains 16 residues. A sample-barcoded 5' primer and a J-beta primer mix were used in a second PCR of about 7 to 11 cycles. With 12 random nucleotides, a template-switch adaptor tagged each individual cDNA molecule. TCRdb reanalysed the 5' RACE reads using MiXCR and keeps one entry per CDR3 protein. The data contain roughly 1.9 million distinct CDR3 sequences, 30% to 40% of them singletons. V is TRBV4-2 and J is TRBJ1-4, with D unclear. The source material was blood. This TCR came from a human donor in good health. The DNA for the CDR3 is TGTGCCAGCAGCTACACGGCGGGAGGGAGCCGTGAAAAACTGTTTTTT. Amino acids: CASSYTAGGSREKLFF.